This passage covers 9 T cell receptor beta chains from one sample sequenced in a study of control samples from healthy donors and cancer patients. The method was immunoSEQ multiplex PCR; TCRdb's version includes in-frame clones alone and lacks a portion of them. The repertoire includes about 160,000 clones, roughly 93% of them detected once, and roughly 4.3% sits in the top ten. Sequenced sample: blood. All receptors come from a woman in her sixties in good health.

This chain joins TRBV5-8 and TRBJ2-2, with 15 bases fitting TRBD2. The J segment lost 6 bases and the V segment lost 5 bases, leaving 11 bases of the junction unmatched. The CDR3 sequence is 18 residues long. Germline V gene data show CDR1 as SGHTS and CDR2 as YDEGEE. CDR3 sequence reads: CASSLRTSGGAKSGELFF. The DNA for the CDR3 is TGTGCCAGCAGTCTCCGGACTAGCGGGGGGGCCAAGTCCGGGGAGCTGTTTTTT.

CDR3 bases: TGTGCCACCAGCGGACCAGGACGCTCTGGAAACACCATATATTTT. It encodes CATSGPGRSGNTIYF. The chain recombines TRBV15 with TRBJ1-3; D unclear. Trimming pared 5 bases from V and 0 bases from J, leaving 11 bases between. The germline V gene has CDR1 LNHNV and CDR2 YYDKDF (reference sequence). This CDR3 contains 15 residues.

The chain carries TRBV6-5 and TRBJ1-1; the D is unclear. Germline-derived CDR1 and CDR2 are MNHEY and SVGAGI. V lost 0 bases to trimming and J lost 8 bases, with 16 bases between them. The CDR3 covers 15 residues. DNA of the CDR3: TGTGCCAGCAGTTACTCGACGTCCGGGCAGCTAGAAGCTTTCTTT. Its protein product is CASSYSTSGQLEAFF.

The sample holds a few counts of this clone. The rearrangement uses TRBV7-2 and TRBJ1-1; D is unresolved. Germline V gives CDR1 SGHTA, CDR2 FQGNSA. V dropped 7 bases and J dropped 4 bases, with 10 bases sitting between them. The CDR3 consists of 12 residues. CDR3 coding DNA: TGTGCCAGCACCAATGACGGCACTGAAGCTTTCTTT. Its translation: CASTNDGTEAFF.

This sequence joins TRBV5-1 and TRBJ1-2, with D tentatively TRBD1 (6 bases). V was cut by 4 bases and J by 6 bases, with 13 bases left in between. The CDR3 length is 13 residues. CDR1 and CDR2 from the germline V gene are SGHRS and YFSETQ. This chain's CDR3 is CASSPAGVDGYTF. The CDR3 region has the DNA TGCGCCAGCAGCCCCGCAGGGGTAGATGGCTACACCTTC.

The J gene is TRBJ1-5, the V gene TRBV18, with D unresolved. The V end lost 2 bases, the J end lost 5 bases, and 13 bases lay between the germline ends. The germline V gene encodes CDR1 KGHSH and CDR2 LQKENI. The CDR3 spans 15 residues. The chain's CDR3 is CASSPSGVGDQPQHF. Here the CDR3 DNA reads TGTGCCAGCTCACCATCGGGAGTGGGCGATCAGCCCCAGCATTTT.

The rearrangement links TRBV4-1 to TRBJ2-3, with TRBD2 identical over 7 bases. Germline V gene lookup returns CDR1 MGHRA and CDR2 YSYEKL. V was clipped by 5 bases and J by 0 bases; unmatched bases: 11. The CDR3 is made up of 17 amino acids. The CDR3 DNA is TGCGCCAGCAGCGCCCGCCGGGACTACGCTAGCACAGATACGCAGTATTTT. Protein product: CASSARRDYASTDTQYF.

V gene TRBV12-3 or TRBV12-4 combines with J gene TRBJ1-2, with TRBD1 identical over 8 bases. The CDR3 is made up of 12 amino acids. The V and J ends lost 5 bases and 12 bases, in that order; junction bases with no gene match: 8. The CDR3 is CASSHDRGWDTF. The CDR3 region has the DNA TGTGCCAGCAGTCACGACAGGGGTTGGGACACCTTC.

This clone was found once. CDR3 DNA: TGTGCCAGCAGGGGAACACAGGGTTCCTACGAGCAGTACTTC. Residues: CASRGTQGSYEQYF. The chain carries TRBV2 and TRBJ2-7; D possibly corresponds to TRBD1 (6 bases). The V end was cut by 6 bases, the J end by 1 base, with 13 bases between. Germline values: CDR1 SNHLY, CDR2 FYNNEI. The CDR3 covers 14 residues.